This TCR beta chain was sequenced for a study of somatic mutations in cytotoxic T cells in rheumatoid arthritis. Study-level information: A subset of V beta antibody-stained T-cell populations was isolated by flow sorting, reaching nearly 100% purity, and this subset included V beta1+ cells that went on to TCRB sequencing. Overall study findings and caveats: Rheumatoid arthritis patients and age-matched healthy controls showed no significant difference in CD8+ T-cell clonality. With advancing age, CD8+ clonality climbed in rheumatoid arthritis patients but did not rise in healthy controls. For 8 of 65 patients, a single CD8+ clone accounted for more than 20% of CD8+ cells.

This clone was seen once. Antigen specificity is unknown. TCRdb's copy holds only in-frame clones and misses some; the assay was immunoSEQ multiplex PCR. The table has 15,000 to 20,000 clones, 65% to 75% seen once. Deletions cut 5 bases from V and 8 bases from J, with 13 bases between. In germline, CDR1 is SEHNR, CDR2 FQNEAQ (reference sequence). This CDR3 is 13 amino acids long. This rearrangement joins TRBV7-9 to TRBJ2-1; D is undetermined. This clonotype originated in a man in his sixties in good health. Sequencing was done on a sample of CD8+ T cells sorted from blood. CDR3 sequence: CASSPERDDEQFF. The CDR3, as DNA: TGTGCCAGCAGCCCGGAGAGAGACGATGAGCAGTTCTTC.